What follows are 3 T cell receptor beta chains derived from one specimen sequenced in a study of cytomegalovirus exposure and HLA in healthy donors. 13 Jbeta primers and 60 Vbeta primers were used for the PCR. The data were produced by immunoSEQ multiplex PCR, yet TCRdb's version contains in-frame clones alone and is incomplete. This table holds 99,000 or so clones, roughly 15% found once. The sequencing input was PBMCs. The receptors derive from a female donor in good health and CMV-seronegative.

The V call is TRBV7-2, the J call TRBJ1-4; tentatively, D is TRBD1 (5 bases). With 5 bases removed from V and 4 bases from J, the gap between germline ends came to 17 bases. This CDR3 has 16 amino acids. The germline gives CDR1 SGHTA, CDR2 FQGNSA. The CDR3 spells CASSPQMGLSNEKLFF. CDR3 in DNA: TGTGCCAGCAGCCCTCAAATGGGACTCAGTAATGAAAAACTGTTTTTT.

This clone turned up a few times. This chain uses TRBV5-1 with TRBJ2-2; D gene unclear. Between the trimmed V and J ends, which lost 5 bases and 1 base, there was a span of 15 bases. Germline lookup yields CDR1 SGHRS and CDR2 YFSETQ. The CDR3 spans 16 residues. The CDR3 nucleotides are TGCGCCAGCAGGCCAGGCCCCCTCGGGAACACCGGGGAGCTGTTTTTT. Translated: CASRPGPLGNTGELFF.

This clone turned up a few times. DNA for the CDR3: TGTGCCAGCAGGGTAGTGGGTGGCGACATCAACACTGAAGCTTTCTTT. Encoded protein: CASRVVGGDINTEAFF. The chain links TRBV7-8 to TRBJ1-1; no clear D. This CDR3 region has 16 residues. The germline V gene has CDR1 SGHVS and CDR2 FQNEAQ. Trimming took off 6 bases at V and 2 bases at J, with 19 bases between the two ends.